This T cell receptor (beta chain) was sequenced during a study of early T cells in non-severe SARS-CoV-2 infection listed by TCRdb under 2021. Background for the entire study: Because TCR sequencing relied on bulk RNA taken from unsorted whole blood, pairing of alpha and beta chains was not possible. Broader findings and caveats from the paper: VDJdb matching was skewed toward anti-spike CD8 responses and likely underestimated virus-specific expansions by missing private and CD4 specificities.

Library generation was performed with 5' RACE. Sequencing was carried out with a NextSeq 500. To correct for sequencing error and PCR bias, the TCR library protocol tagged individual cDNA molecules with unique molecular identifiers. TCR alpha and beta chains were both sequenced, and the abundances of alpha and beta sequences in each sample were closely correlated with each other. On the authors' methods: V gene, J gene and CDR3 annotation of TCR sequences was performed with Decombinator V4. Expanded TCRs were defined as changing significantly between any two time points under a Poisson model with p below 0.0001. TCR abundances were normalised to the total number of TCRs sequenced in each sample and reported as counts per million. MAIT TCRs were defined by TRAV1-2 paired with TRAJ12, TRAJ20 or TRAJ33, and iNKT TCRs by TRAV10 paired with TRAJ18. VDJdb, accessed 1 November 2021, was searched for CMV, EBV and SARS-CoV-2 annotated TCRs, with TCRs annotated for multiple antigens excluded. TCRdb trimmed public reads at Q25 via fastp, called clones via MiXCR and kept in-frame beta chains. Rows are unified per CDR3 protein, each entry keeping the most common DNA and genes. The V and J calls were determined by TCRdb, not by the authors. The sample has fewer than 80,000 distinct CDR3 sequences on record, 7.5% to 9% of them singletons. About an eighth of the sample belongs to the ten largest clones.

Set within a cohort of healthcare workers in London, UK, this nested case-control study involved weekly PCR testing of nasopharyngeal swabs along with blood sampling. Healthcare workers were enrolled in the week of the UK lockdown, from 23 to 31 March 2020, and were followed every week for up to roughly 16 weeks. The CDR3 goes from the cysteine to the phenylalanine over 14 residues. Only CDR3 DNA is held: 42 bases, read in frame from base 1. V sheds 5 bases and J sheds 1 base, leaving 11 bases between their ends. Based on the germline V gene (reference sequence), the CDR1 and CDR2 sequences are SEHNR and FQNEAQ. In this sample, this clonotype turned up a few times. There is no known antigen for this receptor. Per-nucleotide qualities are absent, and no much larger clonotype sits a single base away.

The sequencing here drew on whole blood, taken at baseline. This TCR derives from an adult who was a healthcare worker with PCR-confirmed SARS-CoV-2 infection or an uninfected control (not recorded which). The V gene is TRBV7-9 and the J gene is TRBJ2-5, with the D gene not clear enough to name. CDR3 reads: CASSRRLVQETQYF. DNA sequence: TGTGCCAGCAGCCGCCGACTGGTCCAAGAGACCCAGTACTTC.